These T cell receptor beta chains were read from a single sample in a study of CD8 T cells in ankylosing spondylitis. TCRdb reprocessed the 5' RACE reads with MiXCR, giving one entry per CDR3 protein. Of 36,000 or so distinct CDR3 sequences in the sample, about an eighth were seen once. Sequenced input: synovial fluid, either unsorted or a sorted T cell fraction (not recorded which). These receptor sequences come from a male donor with ankylosing spondylitis. CDR3s include the opening cysteine and the closing phenylalanine or tryptophan. A D gene is named only where the DNA matches it firmly. Some rows mark clone size as missing; the rest say once, few, many or name a class of expanded clone.

>TRBD1|many|14|TRBV7-6|TRBJ2-7
TGTGCCAGCAGTTCAGGGACAGGGGCCTACGAGCAGTACTTC
CASSSGTGAYEQYF
>NA|many|16|TRBV2|TRBJ2-1
TGTGCCAGCAGGACCTCGCTAGCTCCGGGATACAATGAGCAGTTCTTC
CASRTSLAPGYNEQFF
>TRBD2|few|16|TRBV7-9|TRBJ2-1
TGTGCCAGCAGTTCTAAACGGGGGACTAGCGACGGGGCGCAGTTCTTC
CASSSKRGTSDGAQFF
>TRBD2|few|15|TRBV6-5|TRBJ2-2
TGTGCCAGCAGTTACACTAGCGGTTACACCGGGGAGCTGTTTTTT
CASSYTSGYTGELFF
>NA|NA|17|TRBV10-2|TRBJ2-7
TGCGCCAGCGCGACCCCCTTTGGCGGGATAATCTCCTACGAGCAGTACTTC
CASATPFGGIISYEQYF
>NA|few|13|TRBV7-9|TRBJ2-1
TGTGCCAGCACCGGACAGAGCGGCAATGAGCAGTTCTTC
CASTGQSGNEQFF
>TRBD1|NA|15|TRBV6-1|TRBJ1-1
TGTGCCAGCAGTGAACCTCGGGACAGGGGCACTGAAGCTTTCTTT
CASSEPRDRGTEAFF
>NA|NA|9|TRBV20-1|TRBJ2-7
TGCAGTGCCACTCACGAGCAGTACTTC
CSATHEQYF
>NA|NA|15|TRBV9|TRBJ2-3
TGTGCCAGCACTCCGAAGGGGGACTCCACAGATACGCAGTATTTT
CASTPKGDSTDTQYF
>TRBD1|many|17|TRBV20-1|TRBJ2-3
TGCAGTGCTAGAGACCGGGACAGCGGCTCCAAGTTGGATACGCAGTATTTT
CSARDRDSGSKLDTQYF
>NA|NA|14|TRBV6-1|TRBJ1-5
TGTGCCAGCAGCCCGGACTTTAGCAATCAGCCCCAGCATTTT
CASSPDFSNQPQHF
>NA|NA|15|TRBV28|TRBJ2-7
TGTGCCAGCAGTTACACACCTGACTGGCCCTACGAGCAGTACTTC
CASSYTPDWPYEQYF
>TRBD1|many|16|TRBV7-9|TRBJ1-1
TGTGCCAGCAGCTCCCAGACAGGGTCATGGGGCACTGAAGCTTTCTTT
CASSSQTGSWGTEAFF
>NA|few|17|TRBV15|TRBJ2-7
TGTGCCACCAGCAGAGTGGGAACAGCCACGGGCTCCTACGAGCAGTACTTC
CATSRVGTATGSYEQYF
>NA|NA|15|TRBV9|TRBJ2-1
TGTGCCAGCACAGCGATGGGGCTCCTTGTCAATGAGCAGTTCTTC
CASTAMGLLVNEQFF
>TRBD2|many|16|TRBV5-6|TRBJ2-5
TGTGCCAGCAGCTTGGGGGGACTAGCGGGGGTTGAGACCCAGTACTTC
CASSLGGLAGVETQYF
>TRBD2|many|16|TRBV24-1|TRBJ2-3
TGTGCCACCAGTGACCACACTAGCGAACTCACAGATACGCAGTATTTT
CATSDHTSELTDTQYF
>NA|few|12|TRBV6-1|TRBJ1-1
TGTGCCGCACAGGGACTAAACACTGAAGCTTTCTTT
CAAQGLNTEAFF
>NA|few|11|TRBV7-8|TRBJ2-5
TGTGCCAGCAGCTTAGTGGGGACCCAGTACTTC
CASSLVGTQYF
>NA|NA|13|TRBV29-1|TRBJ2-7
TGCAGCGTGACCGGGGACACGTCCTACGAGCAGTACTTC
CSVTGDTSYEQYF
>TRBD1|few|15|TRBV7-6|TRBJ2-7
TGTGCCAGCAGCTTCGGACAGGGAAAAAGGTACGAGCAGTACTTC
CASSFGQGKRYEQYF
>NA|NA|12|TRBV30|TRBJ1-6
TGTGCCTGGGGGACCGCGAATTCACCCCTCCACTTT
CAWGTANSPLHF
>TRBD2|NA|15|TRBV5-6|TRBJ2-7
TGTGCCAGCAGCTTGGACCGACGGGGGGACTACGAGCAGTACTTC
CASSLDRRGDYEQYF
>NA|NA|15|TRBV7-6|TRBJ2-1
TGTGCCAGCAGCTCAGACTATAGCTCCTACAATGAGCAGTTCTTC
CASSSDYSSYNEQFF
>NA|few|15|TRBV4-2|TRBJ2-3
TGTGCCAGCAGCCAAGAGCGGGGTACTGTAGATACGCAGTATTTT
CASSQERGTVDTQYF
>TRBD1|few|16|TRBV27|TRBJ2-1
TGTGCCAGCAGTTTATCGCACAGGGGGTCCTACAATGAGCAGTTCTTC
CASSLSHRGSYNEQFF
>NA|medium-sized|19|TRBV27|TRBJ2-7
TGTGCCAGCAGTTTATCGAGGGCGACACCCGAAAGGAGCTCCTACGAGCAGTACTTC
CASSLSRATPERSSYEQYF
>NA|NA|13|TRBV12-5|TRBJ2-5
TGTGCTAGTGGTTTGGGTTTGCAAGAGACCCAGTACTTC
CASGLGLQETQYF
>NA|NA|10|TRBV29-1|TRBJ2-3
TGCAGCGTTGAAGGTGGTACGCAGTATTTT
CSVEGGTQYF
>NA|NA|17|TRBV21-1|TRBJ2-3
TGTGCCAGCAGCAAATCCCGAGCGGGGATCGGCACAGATACGCAGTATTTT
CASSKSRAGIGTDTQYF
>NA|few|17|TRBV3-2|TRBJ1-1
TGTGCCTGCTCCCAATCCGGGACAGGGAGCATGAACACTGAAGCTTTCTTT
CACSQSGTGSMNTEAFF
>NA|many|13|TRBV27|TRBJ2-7
TGTGCCAGCAGCCCTGGATTCCGGGATTTTACCCTCTTC
CASSPGFRDFTLF
>TRBD1|NA|16|TRBV9|TRBJ1-2
TGTGCCAGCAGCGCGCGGGACAGGGAACATCTCTATGGCTACACCTTC
CASSARDREHLYGYTF
>TRBD2|few|14|TRBV6-2/TRBV6-3|TRBJ2-7
TGTGCCAGCGAGGGACTAGCGGATCCCTACGAGCAGTACTTC
CASEGLADPYEQYF
>NA|few|13|TRBV11-2|TRBJ2-7
TGTGCCAGCAGCTTAGCCAGGCAATACGAGCAGTACTTC
CASSLARQYEQYF
>TRBD1|NA|15|TRBV9|TRBJ2-3
TGTGCCAGCAGCGTCAGGGGGCCCTTCACAGATACGCAGTATTTT
CASSVRGPFTDTQYF
>NA|few|13|TRBV7-6|TRBJ2-2
TGTGCCAGCATGGAAGGTGTTACCGGGGAGCTGTTTTTT
CASMEGVTGELFF
>TRBD2|NA|17|TRBV20-1|TRBJ2-5
TGCAGTGCTTATGGACTAAGCGGGGGGCCGATACAAGAGACCCAGTACTTC
CSAYGLSGGPIQETQYF
>TRBD1|NA|13|TRBV6-1|TRBJ2-3
TGTGCCAGCGGCTTGACAGGGTCGGCTACGCAGTATTTT
CASGLTGSATQYF
>NA|few|15|TRBV6-4|TRBJ1-2
TGTGCCAGCAGTGTTTCGGCAGGGCCGACCTATGGCTACACCTTC
CASSVSAGPTYGYTF
>TRBD2|many|13|TRBV11-2|TRBJ2-2
TGTGCCAGCAGAAGAGCGGGATCCGGGGAGCTGTTTTTT
CASRRAGSGELFF
>TRBD2|many|16|TRBV7-2|TRBJ2-5
TGTGCCAGCAGCCTCAGACTAGCGGGGGGGCAAGAGACCCAGTACTTC
CASSLRLAGGQETQYF
>NA|many|15|TRBV7-9|TRBJ1-5
TGTGCCAGCAGCTCCTCACAGGCGGGCAATCAGCCCCAGCATTTT
CASSSSQAGNQPQHF
>TRBD1|many|14|TRBV11-2|TRBJ2-7
TGTGCCAGCAGCTTAGCGACAGGGACCTACGAGCAGTACTTC
CASSLATGTYEQYF
>NA|few|15|TRBV7-8|TRBJ2-3
TGTGCCAGCAGCTTCCCGCACCTCTCGGCAGATACGCAGTATTTT
CASSFPHLSADTQYF
>NA|NA|15|TRBV13|TRBJ2-7
TGTGCCAGCGGCTTCCTGCCGGGTGAGGAGGGCGAGCAGTACTTC
CASGFLPGEEGEQYF
>NA|NA|15|TRBV5-1|TRBJ2-7
TGCGCCAGCAGCTGGGGGTGGGGAAAGGACTACGAGCAGTACTTC
CASSWGWGKDYEQYF
>TRBD1|many|16|TRBV7-2|TRBJ1-6
TGTGCCAGCAGCTTAAGCTCCGGGACAGGGAATTCACCCCTCCACTTT
CASSLSSGTGNSPLHF
>TRBD2|many|15|TRBV29-1|TRBJ2-5
TGCAGCGCCGAGGGGACTAGCGACCACCAAGAGACCCAGTACTTC
CSAEGTSDHQETQYF
>TRBD1|hyperexpanded|15|TRBV4-3|TRBJ1-1
TGCGCCAGCAGCCTAACAGGGGGGTGGGGCACTGAAGCTTTCTTT
CASSLTGGWGTEAFF